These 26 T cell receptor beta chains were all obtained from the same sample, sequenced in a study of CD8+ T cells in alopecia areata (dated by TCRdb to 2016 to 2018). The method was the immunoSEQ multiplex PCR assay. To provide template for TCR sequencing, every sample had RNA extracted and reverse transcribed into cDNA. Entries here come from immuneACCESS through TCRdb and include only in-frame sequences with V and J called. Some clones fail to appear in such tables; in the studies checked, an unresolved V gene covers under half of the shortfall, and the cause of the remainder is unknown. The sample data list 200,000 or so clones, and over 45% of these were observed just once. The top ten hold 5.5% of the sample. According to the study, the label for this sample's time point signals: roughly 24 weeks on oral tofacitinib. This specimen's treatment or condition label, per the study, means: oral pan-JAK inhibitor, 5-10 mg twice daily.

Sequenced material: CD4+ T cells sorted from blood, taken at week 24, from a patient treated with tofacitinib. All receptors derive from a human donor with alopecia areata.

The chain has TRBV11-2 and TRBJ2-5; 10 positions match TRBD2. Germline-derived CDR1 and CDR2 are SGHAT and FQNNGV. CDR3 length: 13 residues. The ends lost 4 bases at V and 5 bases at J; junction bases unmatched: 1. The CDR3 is CASSSGLAETQYF. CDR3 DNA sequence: TGTGCCAGCAGCTCGGGACTAGCGGAGACCCAGTACTTC.

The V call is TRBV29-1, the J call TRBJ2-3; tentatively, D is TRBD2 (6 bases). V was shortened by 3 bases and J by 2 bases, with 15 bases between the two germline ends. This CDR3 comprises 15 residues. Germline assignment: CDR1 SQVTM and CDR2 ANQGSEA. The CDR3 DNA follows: TGCAGCGTTGACGGTGGGGCGGGATCCACAGATACGCAGTATTTT. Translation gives CSVDGGAGSTDTQYF.

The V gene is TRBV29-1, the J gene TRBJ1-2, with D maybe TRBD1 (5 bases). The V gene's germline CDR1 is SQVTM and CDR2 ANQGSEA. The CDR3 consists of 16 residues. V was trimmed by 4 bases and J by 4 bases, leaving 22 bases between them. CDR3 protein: CSVGSGRTEPFYGYTF. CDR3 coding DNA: TGCAGCGTTGGATCAGGGAGGACCGAACCTTTCTATGGCTACACCTTC. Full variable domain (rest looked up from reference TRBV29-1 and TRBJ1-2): SAVISQKPSRDICQRGTSLTIQCQVDSQVTMMFWYRQQPGQSLTLIATANQGSEATYESGFVIDKFPISRPNLTFSTLTVSNMSPEDSSIYLCSVGSGRTEPFYGYTFGSGTRLTVV.

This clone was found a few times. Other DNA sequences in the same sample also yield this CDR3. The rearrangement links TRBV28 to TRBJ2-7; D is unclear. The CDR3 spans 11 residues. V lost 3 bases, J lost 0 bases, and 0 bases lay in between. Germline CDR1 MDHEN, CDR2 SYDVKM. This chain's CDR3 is CASSFSYEQYF. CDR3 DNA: TGTGCCAGCAGTTTCTCCTACGAGCAGTACTTC.

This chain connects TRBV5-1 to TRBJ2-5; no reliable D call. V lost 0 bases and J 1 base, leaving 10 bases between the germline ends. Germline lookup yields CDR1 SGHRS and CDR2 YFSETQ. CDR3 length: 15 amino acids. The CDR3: CASSLEARSQETQYF. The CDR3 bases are TGCGCCAGCAGCTTGGAAGCTAGAAGCCAAGAGACCCAGTACTTC.

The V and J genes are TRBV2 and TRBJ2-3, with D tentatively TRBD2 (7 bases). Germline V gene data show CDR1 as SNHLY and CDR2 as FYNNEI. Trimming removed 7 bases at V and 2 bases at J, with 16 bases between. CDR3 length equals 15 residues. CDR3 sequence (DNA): TGTGCCAGCATGCTTGAAGGGGGGGCCACAGATACGCAGTATTTT. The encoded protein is CASMLEGGATDTQYF.

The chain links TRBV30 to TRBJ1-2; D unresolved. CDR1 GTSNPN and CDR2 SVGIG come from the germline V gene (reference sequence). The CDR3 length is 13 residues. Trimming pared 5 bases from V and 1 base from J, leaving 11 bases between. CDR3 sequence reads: CAWSTESNYGYTF. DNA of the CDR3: TGTGCCTGGTCGACGGAAAGTAACTATGGCTACACCTTC.

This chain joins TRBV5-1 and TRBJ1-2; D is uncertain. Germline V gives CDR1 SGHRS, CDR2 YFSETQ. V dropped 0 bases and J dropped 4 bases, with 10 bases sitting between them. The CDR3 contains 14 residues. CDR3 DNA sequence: TGCGCCAGCAGCTTGGAAGAAAGCCTCTATGGCTACACCTTC. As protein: CASSLEESLYGYTF. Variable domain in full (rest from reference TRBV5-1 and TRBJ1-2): KAGVTQTPRYLIKTRGQQVTLSCSPISGHRSVSWYQQTPGQGLQFLFEYFSETQRNKGNFPGRFSGRQFSNSRSEMNVSTLELGDSALYLCASSLEESLYGYTFGSGTRLTVV.

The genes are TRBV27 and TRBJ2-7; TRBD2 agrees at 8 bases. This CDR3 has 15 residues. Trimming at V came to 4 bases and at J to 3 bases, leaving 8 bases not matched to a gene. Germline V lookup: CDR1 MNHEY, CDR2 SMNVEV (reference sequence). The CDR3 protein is CASSWTSLSSYEQYF. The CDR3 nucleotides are TGTGCCAGCAGTTGGACTAGCCTATCCAGCTACGAGCAGTACTTC.

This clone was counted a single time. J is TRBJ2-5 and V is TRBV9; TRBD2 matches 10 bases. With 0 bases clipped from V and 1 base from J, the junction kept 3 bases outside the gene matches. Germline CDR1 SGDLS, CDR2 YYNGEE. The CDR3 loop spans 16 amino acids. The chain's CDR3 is CASSVVVAGGQETQYF. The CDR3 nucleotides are TGTGCCAGCAGCGTAGTGGTAGCGGGGGGCCAAGAGACCCAGTACTTC.

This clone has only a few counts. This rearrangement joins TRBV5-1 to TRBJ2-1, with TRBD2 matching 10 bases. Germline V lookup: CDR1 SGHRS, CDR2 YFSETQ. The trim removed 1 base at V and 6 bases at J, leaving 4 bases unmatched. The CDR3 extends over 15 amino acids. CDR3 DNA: TGCGCCAGCAGCTTGTTACAGCGGGGGGGCAATGAGCAGTTCTTC. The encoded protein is CASSLLQRGGNEQFF.

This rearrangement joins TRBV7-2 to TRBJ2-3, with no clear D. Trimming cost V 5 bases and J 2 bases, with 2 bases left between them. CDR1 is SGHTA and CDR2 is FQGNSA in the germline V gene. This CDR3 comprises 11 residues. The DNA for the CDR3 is TGTGCCAGCAGCACCACAGATACGCAGTATTTT. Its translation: CASSTTDTQYF.

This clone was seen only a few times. CDR3 coding DNA: TGCAGCGTGGGCGGGCCTCCGGGCTCCTACAATGAGCAGTTCTTC. This codes for CSVGGPPGSYNEQFF. The chain has TRBV29-1 and TRBJ2-1, with D perhaps matching TRBD2 (5 bases). Germline V gene lookup returns CDR1 SQVTM and CDR2 ANQGSEA. This CDR3 is built from 15 residues. V lost 6 bases, J lost 0 bases, and 15 bases lay in between.

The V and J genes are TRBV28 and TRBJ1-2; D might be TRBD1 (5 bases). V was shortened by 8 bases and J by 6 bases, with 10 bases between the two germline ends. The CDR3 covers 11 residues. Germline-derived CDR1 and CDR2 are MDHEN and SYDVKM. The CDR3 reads CASRGTNGYTF. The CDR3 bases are TGTGCCAGCCGAGGGACGAATGGCTACACCTTC.

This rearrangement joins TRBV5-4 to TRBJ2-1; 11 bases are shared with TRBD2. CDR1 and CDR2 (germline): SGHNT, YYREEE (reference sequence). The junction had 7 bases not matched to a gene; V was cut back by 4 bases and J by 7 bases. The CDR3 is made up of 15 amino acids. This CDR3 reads CASSQLAGEGNEQFF. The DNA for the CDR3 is TGTGCCAGCAGCCAACTAGCGGGAGAGGGGAATGAGCAGTTCTTC.

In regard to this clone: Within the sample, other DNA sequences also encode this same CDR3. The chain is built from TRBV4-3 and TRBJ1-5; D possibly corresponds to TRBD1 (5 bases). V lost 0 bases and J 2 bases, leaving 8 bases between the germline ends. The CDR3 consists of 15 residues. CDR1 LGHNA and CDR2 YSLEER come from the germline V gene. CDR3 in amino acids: CASSQETGGNQPQHF. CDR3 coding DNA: TGCGCCAGCAGCCAAGAAACAGGAGGCAATCAGCCCCAGCATTTT.

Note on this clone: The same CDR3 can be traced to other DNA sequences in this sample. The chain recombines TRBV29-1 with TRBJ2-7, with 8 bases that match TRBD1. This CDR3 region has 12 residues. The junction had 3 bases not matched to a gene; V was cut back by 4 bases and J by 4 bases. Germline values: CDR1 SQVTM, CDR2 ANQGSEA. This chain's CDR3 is CSVGTGRYEQYF. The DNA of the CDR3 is TGCAGCGTTGGGACAGGGAGGTACGAGCAGTACTTC.

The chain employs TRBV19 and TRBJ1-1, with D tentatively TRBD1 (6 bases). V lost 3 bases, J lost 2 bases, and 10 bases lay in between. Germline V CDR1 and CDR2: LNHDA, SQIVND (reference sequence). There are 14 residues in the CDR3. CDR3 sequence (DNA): TGTGCCAGTAGTATCTTTGGGACAAACACTGAAGCTTTCTTT. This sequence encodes CASSIFGTNTEAFF.

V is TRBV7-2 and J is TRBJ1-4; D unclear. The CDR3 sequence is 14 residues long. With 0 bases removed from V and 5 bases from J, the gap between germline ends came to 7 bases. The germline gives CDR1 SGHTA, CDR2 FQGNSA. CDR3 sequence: CASSLAVDNEKLFF. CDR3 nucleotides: TGTGCCAGCAGCTTAGCGGTGGACAATGAAAAACTGTTTTTT.

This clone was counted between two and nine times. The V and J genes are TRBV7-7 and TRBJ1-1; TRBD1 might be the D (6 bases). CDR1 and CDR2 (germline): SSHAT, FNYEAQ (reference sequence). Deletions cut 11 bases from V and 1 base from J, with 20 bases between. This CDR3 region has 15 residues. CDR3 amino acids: CAGAPLRGRNTEAFF. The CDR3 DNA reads TGTGCCGGCGCCCCCCTCAGGGGACGGAACACTGAAGCTTTCTTT.

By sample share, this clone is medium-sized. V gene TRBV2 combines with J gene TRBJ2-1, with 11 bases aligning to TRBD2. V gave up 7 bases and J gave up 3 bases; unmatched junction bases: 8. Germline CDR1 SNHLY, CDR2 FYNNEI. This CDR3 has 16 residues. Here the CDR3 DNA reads TGTGCCAGCAAGAGACTAGCGGGACTTAGCTACAATGAGCAGTTCTTC. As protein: CASKRLAGLSYNEQFF.

The CDR3 sequence is CASSEWPDRQETQYF. CDR3 bases: TGCGCCAGCAGCGAGTGGCCCGATAGACAAGAGACCCAGTACTTC. This chain connects TRBV5-1 to TRBJ2-5; D remains ambiguous. The CDR3 has 15 amino acids. The V end was cut by 4 bases, the J end by 2 bases, with 15 bases between. Germline V gene data show CDR1 as SGHRS and CDR2 as YFSETQ. Full variable domain (outside the CDR3, taken from reference TRBV5-1 and TRBJ2-5): KAGVTQTPRYLIKTRGQQVTLSCSPISGHRSVSWYQQTPGQGLQFLFEYFSETQRNKGNFPGRFSGRQFSNSRSEMNVSTLELGDSALYLCASSEWPDRQETQYFGPGTRLLVL.

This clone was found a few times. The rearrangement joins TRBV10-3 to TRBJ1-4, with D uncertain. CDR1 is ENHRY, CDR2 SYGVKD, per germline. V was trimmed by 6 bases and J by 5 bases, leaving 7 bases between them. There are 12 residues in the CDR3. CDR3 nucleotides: TGTGCCATCAGCGAAAGAAATGAAAAACTGTTTTTT. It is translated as CAISERNEKLFF.

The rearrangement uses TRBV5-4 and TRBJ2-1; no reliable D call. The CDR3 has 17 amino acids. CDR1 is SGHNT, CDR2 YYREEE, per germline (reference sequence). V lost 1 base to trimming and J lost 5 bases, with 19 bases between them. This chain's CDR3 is CASSLKLTGVYNNEQFF. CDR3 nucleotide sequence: TGTGCCAGCAGCTTGAAACTAACTGGGGTCTATAACAATGAGCAGTTCTTC.

CDR3 in amino acids: CASSLSTGTGGEQYF. The CDR3 region has the DNA TGTGCCAGCAGCTTGAGTACCGGGACAGGGGGCGAGCAGTACTTC. The chain is built from TRBV7-2 and TRBJ2-7; 11 bases agree with TRBD1. CDR1 SGHTA and CDR2 FQGNSA come from the germline V gene. J was trimmed by 6 bases and V by 3 bases; bases with no gene match: 7. CDR3 length: 15 residues.

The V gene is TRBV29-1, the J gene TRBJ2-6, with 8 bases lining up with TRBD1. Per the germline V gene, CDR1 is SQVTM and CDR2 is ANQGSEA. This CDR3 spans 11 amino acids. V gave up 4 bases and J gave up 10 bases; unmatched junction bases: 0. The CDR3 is CSVGQGNVLTF. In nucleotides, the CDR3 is TGCAGCGTTGGACAGGGGAACGTCCTGACTTTC.